This TCR beta chain emerged from a study of blood T cell repertoires in COVID-19. Study-wide background: From the United States, Italy and Spain came samples of acute and convalescent COVID-19. T cells, B-cell-depleted T cells, or PBMCs provided the cDNA or gDNA that served as material.

CDR1 and CDR2 (germline): SNHLY, FYNNEI. V shed 8 bases, J shed 1 base, and the junction held 11 bases outside the gene matches. This CDR3 has 16 amino acids. In the authors' workflow: For nucleated cells, counts were estimated from reference gene primer amplification. Generated by immunoSEQ multiplex PCR, the TCRdb table keeps only in-frame clones and is missing some. The V and J calls and clone size are taken from that table; D and trimming were inferred from the DNA. Of approximately 300,000 clones detected, around 88% appear once; the ten largest clones hold roughly 4.8%. Sample: peripheral blood. The sequence came from a man aged 35-49 years with acute or convalescent COVID-19. The V gene is TRBV2, the J gene TRBJ2-4; 7 bases are shared with TRBD2. DNA of the CDR3: TGTGCCAGCGGCTCGAGCGGGGCAGGGGCCAAAAACATTCAGTACTTC. Protein: CASGSSGAGAKNIQYF.